These T cell receptor beta chains were read from a single sample in a study of T-cell reconstitution after alpha-beta-depleted transplantation in children. TCRdb itself ran the PCR reads through MiXCR, one entry per CDR3 protein. The sample has 500,000 or so distinct CDR3 sequences; about 31% are singletons. This specimen consisted of PBMCs from the stem cell graft donor, obtained from the stem cell graft. The receptor source for this set is a human donor who donated a stem cell graft to a child with aplastic anemia. CDR3s include the opening cysteine and the closing phenylalanine or tryptophan. D genes are given only for firm matches. Clone size is not always given. Where it is, it says once, few, many or a class for expanded clones.

clone_size j_call d_call v_call cdr3_nt cdr3_aa
NA TRBJ2-7 NA TRBV7-9 TGTGCCAGCAGCTTAGAAATTCGGGGGTACGAGCAGTACTTC CASSLEIRGYEQYF
NA TRBJ2-1 TRBD2 TRBV6-1 TGTGCCAGCAGAACCGGGACTAGCGGTTATGATGAGCAGTTCTTC CASRTGTSGYDEQFF
NA TRBJ2-2 NA TRBV12-3/TRBV12-4 TGTGCCAGCAGTTTGGTCGGGAGAACCGGGGAGCTGTTTTTT CASSLVGRTGELFF
NA TRBJ2-3 TRBD2 TRBV20-1 TGCAGTGCTAGAGACTTTATCGGACTAGCGGGCCCAGATACGCAGTATTTT CSARDFIGLAGPDTQYF
NA TRBJ2-1 TRBD2 TRBV4-3 TGCGCCAGCTCAAGAGGTGCACTAGCGGGAATGAATGAGCAGTTCTTC CASSRGALAGMNEQFF
NA TRBJ2-7 NA TRBV20-1 TGCAGTGCTAGAGTCTACGAGCAGTACTTC CSARVYEQYF
few TRBJ2-1 NA TRBV5-1 TGCGCCAGCGGCCTCCCTTTGGACAATGAGCAGTTCTTC CASGLPLDNEQFF
few TRBJ2-1 NA TRBV7-9 TGTGCCAGCAGCCCGGGGCCCCAGCAGTTCTTC CASSPGPQQFF
few TRBJ2-6 TRBD1 TRBV12-3/TRBV12-4 TGTGCCAGCAGTTGGGACAGGAGGGCCAACGTCCTGACTTTC CASSWDRRANVLTF
NA TRBJ2-5 NA TRBV20-1 TGCAGTGCTAGAGGAGGGGAGGAGACCCAGTACTTC CSARGGEETQYF
NA TRBJ2-1 TRBD2 TRBV6-2/TRBV6-3 TGTGCCAGCAGTTTAGCGGGACCGTCCTGGGATGAGCAGTTCTTC CASSLAGPSWDEQFF
once TRBJ1-2 NA TRBV6-1 TGTGCCAGCAGTCTCCGGGACACTGCTAACTATGGCTACACCTTC CASSLRDTANYGYTF
NA TRBJ2-6 NA TRBV27 TGTGCCAGCAGTTCGCTTGGGGCCAACGTCCTGACTTTC CASSSLGANVLTF
NA TRBJ2-3 TRBD2 TRBV11-2 TGTGCCAGCAGCCTCATGACTAGCAGCACAGATACGCAGTATTTT CASSLMTSSTDTQYF
NA TRBJ2-1 NA TRBV12-3/TRBV12-4 TGTGCCAGCGGCTCGACTAGAAACAATGAGCAGTTCTTC CASGSTRNNEQFF
few TRBJ2-7 NA TRBV29-1 TGCAGCGTTGGGGACACGGTCTCCTACGAGCAGTACTTC CSVGDTVSYEQYF
NA TRBJ1-5 NA TRBV12-3/TRBV12-4 TGTGCCAGCAGTTTAAACCGAGGTCAGCCCCAGCATTTT CASSLNRGQPQHF
few TRBJ2-1 NA TRBV29-1 TGCAGCGGACGGACTGGAAACTACAATGAGCAGTTCTTC CSGRTGNYNEQFF
NA TRBJ2-2 TRBD1 TRBV5-1 TGCGCCAGCAGCGATACAGGGGGCGCGTCTGGGGAGCTGTTTTTT CASSDTGGASGELFF
NA TRBJ2-7 NA TRBV29-1 TGCAGCGGCCGGACACACTCCTACGAGCAGTACTTC CSGRTHSYEQYF
few TRBJ1-5 NA TRBV20-1 TGCAGTGCTAGGGGGGGGCTTGGCAATCAGCCCCAGCATTTT CSARGGLGNQPQHF
NA TRBJ2-4 TRBD1 TRBV7-8 TGTGCCAGCAGCTTAAGAGACAGGGTCAAAAACATTCAGTACTTC CASSLRDRVKNIQYF
NA TRBJ2-1 TRBD1 TRBV2 TGTGCCAGCAGTGATCAGGGGGCATCCTACAATGAGCAGTTCTTC CASSDQGASYNEQFF
NA TRBJ2-1 TRBD2 TRBV30 TGTGCCTGGAGGGTAGCGGGGGGCCCGCAGCAGTTCTTC CAWRVAGGPQQFF
few TRBJ2-1 NA TRBV20-1 TGCAGTGCTAGGTGGGGTAGCGGTCCTAGCTCCTACAATGAGCAGTTCTTC CSARWGSGPSSYNEQFF
NA TRBJ1-1 NA TRBV27 TGTGCCAGCAGTTTAGGGCTATGGAACACTGAAGCTTTCTTT CASSLGLWNTEAFF
NA TRBJ2-1 NA TRBV12-3/TRBV12-4 TGTGCCAGCACCCTCGGTTGGGAGCTGAATGAGCAGTTCTTC CASTLGWELNEQFF
few TRBJ1-5 NA TRBV15 TGTGCCACCAGCAGAGACTACGGACCGTATAGCAATCAGCCCCAGCATTTT CATSRDYGPYSNQPQHF
NA TRBJ1-1 TRBD1 TRBV7-2 TGTGCCAGCAGCTTCCGGGACAGCCCGAACACTGAAGCTTTCTTT CASSFRDSPNTEAFF
few TRBJ2-7 TRBD1 TRBV18 TGTGCCAGCTCACCCTCACAGGGGGCCTACGAGCAGTACTTC CASSPSQGAYEQYF
NA TRBJ1-2 NA TRBV5-6 TGTGCCAGCAGCCTGGGTCCAAGTTACGGCTACACCTTC CASSLGPSYGYTF